Listed below are T cell receptor beta chains from one sample, sequenced in a study of breast tumors, draining lymph nodes, adjacent tissues. Via MiXCR, TCRdb re-called the multiplex PCR reads, giving one row per CDR3 protein. Altogether about 230,000 distinct CDR3 sequences are present, about 30% being singletons, with the ten largest covering over 1.1%. The sample taken for sequencing was axillary lymph node tissue. The receptors here all came from a female donor with breast cancer. Some clones in this sample may be carry-over from other donors' samples. CDR3s include the opening cysteine and the closing phenylalanine or tryptophan. The D gene is left open where the match is weak. Rows may omit the clone size; those that give it use once, few, many or a size class.

j_gene	abundance	v_gene	d_gene	CDR3nt	CDR3aa
TRBJ1-2	many	TRBV19	TRBD1	TGTGCCAGTAGTATAGCGGGACAGTACTATGGCTACACCTTC	CASSIAGQYYGYTF
TRBJ1-5	-	TRBV25-1	-	TGTGCCAGCAGTGACCCCCCCGTTCGTTCCAATCAGCCCCAGCATTTT	CASSDPPVRSNQPQHF
TRBJ2-1	many	TRBV6-2/TRBV6-3	TRBD2	TGTGCCACCGCCCGGGGGGGAGATGAGCAGTTCTTC	CATARGGDEQFF
TRBJ2-7	many	TRBV6-1	-	TGTGCCAGCAGTGCTTTACAGGGAATCCCTTCGGGGGAGCAGTACTTC	CASSALQGIPSGEQYF
TRBJ1-6	-	TRBV20-1	-	TGCAGTGCTAGAGATTTAGGACAGACACAAAATTCACCCCTCCACTTT	CSARDLGQTQNSPLHF
TRBJ2-2	many	TRBV7-9	TRBD2	TGTGCCAGCAGCAGGACTAGCGGGAGTTGGGAGCTGTTTTTT	CASSRTSGSWELFF
TRBJ2-5	many	TRBV7-9	-	TGTGCCAGCAGCTTAGGAGGGACTTCTCAAGAGACCCAGTACTTC	CASSLGGTSQETQYF
TRBJ1-2	many	TRBV10-3	-	TGTGCCATCGCCGGGGACCTTTCCCTACCAATATATGGCTACACCTTC	CAIAGDLSLPIYGYTF
TRBJ2-1	many	TRBV12-3/TRBV12-4	TRBD2	TGTGCCAGCAGTTTAGCCCGAGCGGGAGGGGCTCTCGATGAGCAGTTCTTC	CASSLARAGGALDEQFF
TRBJ2-7	many	TRBV11-2	TRBD1	TGTGCCAGCAGCCCTCAGGGACAGGGGGTAACCTACGAGCAGTACTTC	CASSPQGQGVTYEQYF
TRBJ2-7	once	TRBV20-1	TRBD2	TGCAGCGCTCCTAGGACTAGCGGGTCCACCTACGAGCAGTACTTC	CSAPRTSGSTYEQYF
TRBJ2-3	-	TRBV7-6	-	TGTGCCGGCGGCTTAAATCCTCGGACCATAAGCACAGATACGCAGTATTTT	CAGGLNPRTISTDTQYF
TRBJ1-5	many	TRBV12-3/TRBV12-4	-	TGTGCCAGCAGTTTTAGGGGAAGCAATCAGCCCCAGCATTTT	CASSFRGSNQPQHF
TRBJ1-2	many	TRBV6-2/TRBV6-3	-	TGTGCCAGCAGTTACGGCAGGGGAGGCAACTATGGCTACACCTTC	CASSYGRGGNYGYTF
TRBJ2-2	many	TRBV9	-	TGTGCCAGCAGCGTAGTATCCACCGGGGAGCTGTTTTTT	CASSVVSTGELFF
TRBJ2-7	many	TRBV7-3	-	TGTGCCAGCAGCGCAGGGTCCTCCTACGAGCAGTACTTC	CASSAGSSYEQYF
TRBJ2-7	many	TRBV12-3/TRBV12-4	-	TGTGCCAGCAGTTTCGGACACGCCTACGAGCAGTACTTC	CASSFGHAYEQYF
TRBJ1-2	-	TRBV7-8	TRBD1	TGTGCCAGCAACTCCCGGGACAGGGTCTCCTATGGCTACACCTTC	CASNSRDRVSYGYTF
TRBJ2-6	-	TRBV9	TRBD1	TGTGCCAGCAGCGTAGGGGGACAGGGGTACTACGTCCTGACTTTC	CASSVGGQGYYVLTF
TRBJ1-1	few	TRBV6-6	-	TGTGCCAGCAGTCCCCGGGTAGACACTGAAGCTTTCTTT	CASSPRVDTEAFF
TRBJ2-7	few	TRBV6-5	-	TGTGCCAGCAGTCACGTCGGGACATCCCACCACTCCTACGAGCAGTACTTC	CASSHVGTSHHSYEQYF
TRBJ1-6	-	TRBV9	-	TGTGCCAGCAGCGTCTCCGGGCAGGGAAGTTCACCCCTCCACTTT	CASSVSGQGSSPLHF
TRBJ2-3	many	TRBV9	TRBD2	TGTGCCAGCAGCGCACTAGCGGGAGCTGGCACAGATACGCAGTATTTT	CASSALAGAGTDTQYF
TRBJ2-7	many	TRBV3-1	TRBD1	TGTGCCAGCAGCCCGGGACAGGCGGGGGAGCAGTACTTC	CASSPGQAGEQYF
TRBJ2-2	many	TRBV30	-	TGTGCGCGTCGAGGGCATGGGAACACCGGGGAGCTGTTTTTT	CARRGHGNTGELFF
TRBJ2-7	once	TRBV11-3	-	TGTGCCAGCAGCTTAGATCGACGAGGAAAGACCTGCGAGCAGTACTTC	CASSLDRRGKTCEQYF
TRBJ2-2	many	TRBV20-1	TRBD2	TGCAGTGCTAGAGGAGCGGGAGGTCCCGGGGAGCTGTTTTTT	CSARGAGGPGELFF
TRBJ2-1	many	TRBV24-1	-	TGTGCCACCAGTTCCCGGGGGCAGGGTGGCGCTGCGGGAGCGAACTACAATGAGCAGTTCTTC	CATSSRGQGGAAGANYNEQFF
TRBJ1-1	-	TRBV10-3	-	TGTGCCATCAGTGATAAGGGCAAACCGAACACTGAAGCTTTCTTT	CAISDKGKPNTEAFF
TRBJ2-1	-	TRBV20-1	TRBD2	TGCAGTGCTCCCGGGACTAGCAGCTACACTGAGCAGTCCTTC	CSAPGTSSYTEQSF
TRBJ1-5	once	TRBV7-2	-	TGTGCCAGCAGCCAAACTAGCGGGAGGGGGAACTACGAGCAGCCCCAGCATTTT	CASSQTSGRGNYEQPQHF
TRBJ2-3	many	TRBV6-1	-	TGTGCCAGCAGGAGGATGGCGGGATTGTCCCCAGATACGCAGTATTTT	CASRRMAGLSPDTQYF
TRBJ2-5	-	TRBV12-3/TRBV12-4	-	TGTGCCAGCAGTTTGAGAGGGTCAGAGACCCAGTACTTC	CASSLRGSETQYF
TRBJ1-5	many	TRBV27	-	TGTGCCAGCAGTTCCTGGGGGCGTCGCAATCAGCCCCAGCATTTT	CASSSWGRRNQPQHF
TRBJ2-3	many	TRBV19	-	TGTGCCATAAGGGACGGCACAGATACGCAGTATTTT	CAIRDGTDTQYF
TRBJ1-3	many	TRBV10-2	-	TGCGCCAGCAGTGTACAAGCCAACACCATATATTTT	CASSVQANTIYF
TRBJ2-7	many	TRBV5-1	-	TGCGCCAGCAGCCCCTTGGGGAGGACATCCAGCTCCTACGAGCAGTACTTC	CASSPLGRTSSSYEQYF
TRBJ2-7	many	TRBV12-3/TRBV12-4	-	TGTGCCAGCAGGAAGGACGGTCAGGTGTGGGAGCAGTACTTC	CASRKDGQVWEQYF
TRBJ2-5	many	TRBV20-1	TRBD1	TGCAGTGCCGGTTCCGGGACAGCCCTAGAGACCCAGTACTTC	CSAGSGTALETQYF
TRBJ2-5	many	TRBV5-8	TRBD1	TGTGCCAGCAGCTTGAAAGTAGGGGGACAGTCTGGGGAGACCCAGTACTTC	CASSLKVGGQSGETQYF
TRBJ2-7	-	TRBV15	TRBD1	TGTGCCACCAGCTTGGGGGGACAGGGGTACGAGCAGTACTTC	CATSLGGQGYEQYF
TRBJ2-6	-	TRBV10-3	-	TGTGCCATCAGCCCCGGGGCCAACGTCCTGACTTTC	CAISPGANVLTF
TRBJ1-5	many	TRBV7-6	-	TGTGCCACCATATACCAGCCCCAGCATTTT	CATIYQPQHF
TRBJ2-3	many	TRBV5-8	-	TGTGCCAGCAGACTCGCTCGGTTTAGGGATACGCAGTATTTT	CASRLARFRDTQYF
TRBJ2-2	many	TRBV7-2	-	TGTGCCAGCAGCTCGCTTTTAGGCACCGGGGAGCTGTTTTTT	CASSSLLGTGELFF
TRBJ1-5	many	TRBV18	-	TGTGCCAGCTCACCACAGGGGGACAATCAGCCCCAGCATTTT	CASSPQGDNQPQHF
TRBJ2-3	many	TRBV7-9	-	TGTGCCAGCAGCGCTACTAGCACCGATACGCAGTATTTT	CASSATSTDTQYF
TRBJ2-5	-	TRBV29-1	-	TGCAGCGCCAGCAGGAGTAGTGGAGGCCCCCGGACCCAGTACTTC	CSASRSSGGPRTQYF
TRBJ1-3	many	TRBV7-2	-	TGTGCCAGCAGCTTACAGGGAAACACCATATATTTT	CASSLQGNTIYF
TRBJ2-7	many	TRBV6-5	-	TGTGCCAGCAGTTACCTCGGGGTAGGGGGCGAGCAGTACTTC	CASSYLGVGGEQYF
TRBJ1-1	-	TRBV9	TRBD1	TGTGCCAGCAGCCCAAATTCCGGGACAGCGAACACTGAAGCTTTCTTT	CASSPNSGTANTEAFF
TRBJ2-3	many	TRBV24-1	TRBD2	TGTGCCACCAGTCTACGGGGCGGGAGAGAGGCAGATACGCAGTATTTT	CATSLRGGREADTQYF
TRBJ2-7	few	TRBV6-1	TRBD1	TGTTCCAGCAGCCGGGACAGGGGGGTCTACGAGCAGTACTTC	CSSSRDRGVYEQYF
TRBJ1-6	many	TRBV20-1	-	TGCAGTGCCAAAAGGGGAGGGGTTGTGAATTCACCCCTCCACTTT	CSAKRGGVVNSPLHF
TRBJ2-3	-	TRBV13	TRBD2	TGTGCCAGCAGCTTAAGCGGGACTAGCGGGAGAGGGTGCACAGATACGCAGTATTTT	CASSLSGTSGRGCTDTQYF
TRBJ2-3	many	TRBV5-5	TRBD2	TGTGCCAGCAGCTTGTTCTCACAAGCGGGAGGCACATCGGCCACGCAGTATTTT	CASSLFSQAGGTSATQYF
TRBJ2-1	many	TRBV7-3	-	TGTGCCAGCAGCTTAACGACGGGGAATGAGCAGTTCTTC	CASSLTTGNEQFF
TRBJ1-2	many	TRBV6-2/TRBV6-3	-	TGTGCCAGCAGTCCTACTAGGGCTTCAAGTGGCTACACCTTC	CASSPTRASSGYTF
TRBJ2-7	many	TRBV6-6	-	TGTGCCAGCAGTTACAGGGGCCCACCTTCCGAGCAGTACTTC	CASSYRGPPSEQYF